These T cell receptor beta chains were read from a single sample in a study of shared clonotypes between healthy human individuals. Here immunoSEQ multiplex PCR was the method, and the copy in TCRdb shows in-frame clones only, minus some. The sample yields some 2,500,000 clones, approximately 94% seen once. Specimen: naive CD4+ T cells from PBMCs. Every receptor here comes from a man younger than 35 in good health. Some clones in this sample may be carry-over from other donors' samples. The CDR3 runs from the conserved cysteine through the conserved F or W. D genes are given only for firm matches. Clone size is stated in some rows and not others, as once, few, many or a class when expanded.

-,TRBV5-1,TRBJ2-6,-,TGCGCCAGCAGCCTTTCGGGCTCTGGGGCCAACGTCCTGACTTTC,CASSLSGSGANVLTF
TRBD1,TRBV2,TRBJ1-1,once,TGTGCCAGCAGCAGGACAGGGAACACTGAAGCTTTCTTT,CASSRTGNTEAFF
-,TRBV5-3,TRBJ1-5,-,TGTGCCAGAAGCTTGGCCGGAGAGGGGCCAAGCAATCAGCCCCAGCATTTT,CARSLAGEGPSNQPQHF
-,TRBV27,TRBJ2-1,-,TGTGCCAGCAGAGCCCAGGGCCGGGGGTACAATGAGCAGTTCTTC,CASRAQGRGYNEQFF
TRBD2,TRBV18,TRBJ2-1,-,TGTGCCAGCTCCCCTCCTAGCGGGAACTCCTACAATGAGCAGTTCTTC,CASSPPSGNSYNEQFF
-,TRBV27,TRBJ2-3,once,TGTGCCAGCAGTTCCTTCAAGGCGCGGAACACAGATACGCAGTATTTT,CASSSFKARNTDTQYF
TRBD1,TRBV5-8,TRBJ1-5,-,TGTGCCAGCAGCTTATGGACAGGGGGAAATAGCAATCAGCCCCAGCATTTT,CASSLWTGGNSNQPQHF
-,TRBV5-1,TRBJ2-1,once,TGCGCCAGCTCCCCAGGGCATCAAGCCTACAATGAGCAGTTCTTC,CASSPGHQAYNEQFF
TRBD2,TRBV7-9,TRBJ2-7,-,TGTGCCAGCAGCTTAGCGCGGACTAGCGGGAGAATCGAGCAGTACTTC,CASSLARTSGRIEQYF
-,TRBV6-5,TRBJ2-2,-,TGTGCCAGCAGTTATCGGCAGGGGCAAACCGGGGAGCTGTTTTTT,CASSYRQGQTGELFF
TRBD1,TRBV7-9,TRBJ1-5,-,TGTGCCAGCAGCCCGGGACAGGGACATCAGCCCCAGCATTTT,CASSPGQGHQPQHF
-,TRBV28,TRBJ1-2,-,TGTGCCAGCAGGGAGGGGGGTTTGAGTGGCTACACCTTC,CASREGGLSGYTF
-,TRBV6-1,TRBJ2-7,-,TGTGCCAGCAGTGAATTCGGAGGCTACGAGCAGTACTTC,CASSEFGGYEQYF
TRBD1,TRBV4-2,TRBJ2-1,-,TGTGCCAGCAGCCCCCAACCAGGGGGCACCTACAATGAGCAGTTCTTC,CASSPQPGGTYNEQFF
-,TRBV5-1,TRBJ1-2,once,TGCGCCAGCAGCTTAGGGGCAGGGTACCCTGGCTACACCTTC,CASSLGAGYPGYTF
-,TRBV27,TRBJ1-5,-,TGTGCCAGCAAGCGCCGGGGGAGCAATCAGCCCCAGCATTTT,CASKRRGSNQPQHF
-,TRBV19,TRBJ1-1,-,TGTGCCAGTAGTCCCCCCGACAGACTTAACACTGAAGCTTTCTTT,CASSPPDRLNTEAFF
-,TRBV7-9,TRBJ2-5,-,TGTGCCAGCAGCTTAAGCCTGCTCCAAGAGACCCAGTACTTC,CASSLSLLQETQYF
TRBD2,TRBV7-3,TRBJ2-1,-,TGTGCCAGCAGCTTAGGGACTAGCGGGCTCAATGAGCAGTTCTTC,CASSLGTSGLNEQFF
TRBD2,TRBV7-9,TRBJ2-2,-,TGTGCCAGCAGCTCACCGGGTGTAGCGGGAGCTGAGGGCGGGGAGCTGTTTTTT,CASSSPGVAGAEGGELFF
-,TRBV28,TRBJ2-2,-,TGTGCCAGCAGTTTCCAGCGGATCAGTACCACCGGGGAGCTGTTTTTT,CASSFQRISTTGELFF
-,TRBV4-3,TRBJ1-5,-,TGCGCCAGCAGCCAAGACGCGGGCGGCAATCAGCCCCAGCATTTT,CASSQDAGGNQPQHF
TRBD1,TRBV5-4,TRBJ2-7,-,TGTGCCAGCAGCGTTGAGACAGGGCCATCCTACGAGCAGTACTTC,CASSVETGPSYEQYF
-,TRBV5-1,TRBJ2-3,-,TGCGCCAGCAGCTTGGCACTACTTGCTAGCACAGATACGCAGTATTTT,CASSLALLASTDTQYF
-,TRBV27,TRBJ1-5,-,TGTGCCAGCCTCGCTCGGTATAGCAATCAGCCCCAGCATTTT,CASLARYSNQPQHF
-,TRBV7-9,TRBJ2-1,-,TGTGCCAGCAGCTTACTCCGGGACAATGAGCAGTTCTTC,CASSLLRDNEQFF
TRBD2,TRBV18,TRBJ2-1,-,TGTGCCAGCTCGCAAACAACCGGGACTAGCGGGAGTTTCCCCAATGAGCAGTTCTTC,CASSQTTGTSGSFPNEQFF
-,TRBV18,TRBJ2-5,-,TGTGCCAGCTCACCCCTCAGGGACCAGGAGACCCAGTACTTC,CASSPLRDQETQYF
-,TRBV27,TRBJ1-2,-,TGTGCCAGCAGTTTATTCGCCAGCCCGGACTCGGGCTACACCTTC,CASSLFASPDSGYTF
TRBD2,TRBV19,TRBJ2-2,-,TGTGCCAGTAGTCCTTGGGAGGGCGGGGAGCTGTTTTTT,CASSPWEGGELFF
-,TRBV11-2,TRBJ2-7,-,TGTGCCAGCAGCCCGGCGCAGGTGGTTGGAGTTTTCGAGCAGTACTTC,CASSPAQVVGVFEQYF
-,TRBV5-1,TRBJ2-3,once,TGCGCCAGCAGCGGAACAGGTACAGATACGCAGTATTTT,CASSGTGTDTQYF
-,TRBV5-1,TRBJ1-4,-,TGCGCCAGATCAGGACCAACTAATGAAAAACTGTTTTTT,CARSGPTNEKLFF
-,TRBV5-1,TRBJ2-5,-,TGCGCCAGCAGCTTTACAGTCCAAGAGACCCAGTACTTC,CASSFTVQETQYF
-,TRBV18,TRBJ2-1,-,TGTGCCAGCTCACCAAGGCAAAACAATGAGCAGTTCTTC,CASSPRQNNEQFF
-,TRBV10-3,TRBJ1-5,few,TGTGCCATCAGTGAGTCTCGACATCAGCCCCAGCATTTT,CAISESRHQPQHF
-,TRBV28,TRBJ2-7,-,TGTGCCAGCAGTTTTTTGGGGGTAGGGGCCTACGAGCAGTACTTC,CASSFLGVGAYEQYF
-,TRBV28,TRBJ1-2,-,TGTGCCAGCAGTTTGATGGAGGGCTTCCCAAGGGATGGCTACACCTTC,CASSLMEGFPRDGYTF
-,TRBV9,TRBJ2-2,-,TGTGCCAGCAGCGTCACCGGGACCGACGGCTCCGGGGAGCTGTTTTTT,CASSVTGTDGSGELFF
-,TRBV4-2,TRBJ2-3,once,TGTGCCAGCAGCCTCAGACCCGCAGATACGCAGTATTTT,CASSLRPADTQYF
-,TRBV5-1,TRBJ1-2,-,TGCGCCAGCAGCTTGGGTGCTGGCAATGGCTACACCTTC,CASSLGAGNGYTF
TRBD1,TRBV6-1,TRBJ2-3,-,TGTGCCAGCAGTGACAGGGGGTTCCTCACAGATACGCAGTATTTT,CASSDRGFLTDTQYF
-,TRBV2,TRBJ2-1,-,TGTGCCAGCAGGCTCACAGGGTACCATGAGCAGTTCTTC,CASRLTGYHEQFF
TRBD1,TRBV6-1,TRBJ2-7,-,TGTGCCGCTACGGGACAGGGAGGCTACGAGCAGTACTTC,CAATGQGGYEQYF
-,TRBV2,TRBJ2-2,-,TGTGCCAGCAGTTACAGTTTTACCGGGGAGCTGTTTTTT,CASSYSFTGELFF
-,TRBV20-1,TRBJ1-3,-,TGCAGTTCTAAGACTGGGGACACCATATATTTT,CSSKTGDTIYF
-,TRBV5-1,TRBJ1-1,-,TGCGCCAGCAGCCCTACAGGGTTGGACACTGAAGCTTTCTTT,CASSPTGLDTEAFF
-,TRBV6-6,TRBJ2-7,-,TGTGCCAGCGGAGGGACCGGGACACACTACGAGCAGTACTTC,CASGGTGTHYEQYF
TRBD1,TRBV6-1,TRBJ1-1,-,TGTGCCAGCAGCCAGACAGGGGCAGGCACTGAAGCTTTCTTT,CASSQTGAGTEAFF